This TCR beta chain originates from a study of shared clonotypes between healthy human individuals. Germline CDR1 and CDR2: SGHRS and YFSETQ. The V segment lost 2 bases and the J segment 2 bases; nucleotides outside the gene matches: 5. The CDR3 has 15 amino acids. Genomic DNA of every subset was divided equally among multiple immunoSEQ plates. Assay: immunoSEQ multiplex PCR; the TCRdb copy retains only in-frame clones and omits some. The table lists about 1 million clones, under 80% of them singletons, with 1.5% in the top ten. Sequenced: memory CD4+ T cells sorted from blood. Subset defined: CD45RA-negative fraction. The chain joins TRBV5-1 to TRBJ2-7; TRBD1 matches at 9 bases. The TCR comes from a man between 18 and 29 years old in good health. The CDR3: CASSLGTGFAYEQYF. The CDR3 coding sequence is TGCGCCAGCAGCTTAGGGACAGGGTTTGCCTACGAGCAGTACTTC.